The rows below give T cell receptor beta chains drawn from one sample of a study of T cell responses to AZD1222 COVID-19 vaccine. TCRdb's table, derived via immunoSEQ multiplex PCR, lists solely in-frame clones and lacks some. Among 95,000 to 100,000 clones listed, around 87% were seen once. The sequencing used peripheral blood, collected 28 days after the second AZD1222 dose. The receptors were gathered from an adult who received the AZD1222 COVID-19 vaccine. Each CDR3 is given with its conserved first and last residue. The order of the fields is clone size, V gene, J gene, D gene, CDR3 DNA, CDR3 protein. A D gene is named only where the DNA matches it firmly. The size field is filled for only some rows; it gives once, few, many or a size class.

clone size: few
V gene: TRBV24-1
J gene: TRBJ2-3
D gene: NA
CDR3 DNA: TGTGCCACCAGTGATCCCGGGACCACAGATACGCAGTATTTT
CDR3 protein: CATSDPGTTDTQYF

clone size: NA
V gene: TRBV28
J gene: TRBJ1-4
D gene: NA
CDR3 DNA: TGTGCCAGCAGTTCGGCCCTCCAAGGTCCTGAAAAACTGTTTTTT
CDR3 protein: CASSSALQGPEKLFF

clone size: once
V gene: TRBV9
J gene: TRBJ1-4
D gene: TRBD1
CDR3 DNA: TGTGCCAGCAGCCCTGAGACGGGACAGCTTGAAAAACTGTTTTTT
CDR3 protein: CASSPETGQLEKLFF

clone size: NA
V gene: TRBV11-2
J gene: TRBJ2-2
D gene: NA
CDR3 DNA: TGTGCCAGCAGCTTGGGAGGACATAGGGCCGGGGAGCTGTTTTTT
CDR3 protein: CASSLGGHRAGELFF

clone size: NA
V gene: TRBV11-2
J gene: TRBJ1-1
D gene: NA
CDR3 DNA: TGTGCCAGCAGCTCTTCCATGGGCTGGACTGAAGCTTTCTTT
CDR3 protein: CASSSSMGWTEAFF

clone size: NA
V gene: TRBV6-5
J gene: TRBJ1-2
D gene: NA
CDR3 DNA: TGTGCCAGCAGGGACATCTATGGCTACACCTTC
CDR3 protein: CASRDIYGYTF

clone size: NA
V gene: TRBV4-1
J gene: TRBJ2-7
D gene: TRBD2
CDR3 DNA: TGCGCCAGCAGCCCTCGACTAGCGGCGAGCTACGAGCAGTACTTC
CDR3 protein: CASSPRLAASYEQYF

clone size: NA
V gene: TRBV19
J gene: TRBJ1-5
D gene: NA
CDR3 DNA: TGTGCCAGTAGTATGGGGCAGGTGATCAATCAGCCCCAGCATTTT
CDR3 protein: CASSMGQVINQPQHF

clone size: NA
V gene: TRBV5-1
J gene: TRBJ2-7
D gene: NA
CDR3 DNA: TGCGCCAGCAGCTTCACCCCTCGGGAGCAGTACTTC
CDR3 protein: CASSFTPREQYF

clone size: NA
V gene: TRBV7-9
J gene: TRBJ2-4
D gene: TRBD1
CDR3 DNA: TGTGCCAGCAGCTTAGCAGGGACAGGGGGCGGAAACATTCAGTACTTC
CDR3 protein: CASSLAGTGGGNIQYF

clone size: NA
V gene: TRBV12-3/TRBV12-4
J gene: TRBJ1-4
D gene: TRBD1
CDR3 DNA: TGTGCCAGCAGCCGGGACAGAAAACTGTTTTTT
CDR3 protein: CASSRDRKLFF

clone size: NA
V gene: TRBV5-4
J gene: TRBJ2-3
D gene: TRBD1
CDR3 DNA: TGTGCCAGCAGCCTTCGACAGGGCCGCACAGATACGCAGTATTTT
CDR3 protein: CASSLRQGRTDTQYF

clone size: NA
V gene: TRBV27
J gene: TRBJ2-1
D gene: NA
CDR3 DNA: TGTGCCAGCAGTTTAAGTGATGAGCAGTTCTTC
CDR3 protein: CASSLSDEQFF

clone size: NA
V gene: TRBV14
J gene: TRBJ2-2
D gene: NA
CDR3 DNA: TGTGCCAGCAGCCAACCCGGGACTAACACCGGGGAGCTGTTTTTT
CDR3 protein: CASSQPGTNTGELFF

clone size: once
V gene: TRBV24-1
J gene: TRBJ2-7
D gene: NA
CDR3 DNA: TGTGCCACCAGTGGCAGGGAAGCCTACGAGCAGTACTTC
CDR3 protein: CATSGREAYEQYF

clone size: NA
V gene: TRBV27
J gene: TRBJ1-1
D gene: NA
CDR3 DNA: TGTGCCAGCAGTTTGATGGGGGACACTGAAGCTTTCTTT
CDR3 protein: CASSLMGDTEAFF

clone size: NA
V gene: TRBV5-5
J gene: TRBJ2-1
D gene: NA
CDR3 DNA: TGTGCCAGCAGCTCGGCTGTAGTGGGTTTATTCTCCTACAATGAGCAGTTCTTC
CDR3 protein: CASSSAVVGLFSYNEQFF

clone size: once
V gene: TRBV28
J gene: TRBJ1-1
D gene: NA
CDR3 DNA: TGTGCCAGCAGTCCATCTCTAGGAGGCGGGAATGAAGCTTTCTTT
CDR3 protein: CASSPSLGGGNEAFF

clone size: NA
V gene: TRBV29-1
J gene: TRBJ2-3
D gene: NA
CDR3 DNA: TGCAGCGTTGAAGACCAGTTTGGGTCAGATACGCAGTATTTT
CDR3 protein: CSVEDQFGSDTQYF

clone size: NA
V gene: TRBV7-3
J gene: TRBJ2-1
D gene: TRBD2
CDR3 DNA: TGTGCCAGCAGCCCTAGGACTAGCGGGGGCGGGCAGTTCTTC
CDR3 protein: CASSPRTSGGGQFF

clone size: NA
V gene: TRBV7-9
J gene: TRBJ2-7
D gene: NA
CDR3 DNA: TGTGCCAGCAGCCAGGACAGCTACGAGCAGTACTTC
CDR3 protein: CASSQDSYEQYF

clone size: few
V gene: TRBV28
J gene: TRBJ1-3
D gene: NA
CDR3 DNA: TGTGCCAGCAGTTTATCGGGCAGGAACACCATATATTTT
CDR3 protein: CASSLSGRNTIYF

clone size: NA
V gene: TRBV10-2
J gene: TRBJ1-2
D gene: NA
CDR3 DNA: TGCGCCAGCAGTGAGGTGGGCGGCACAGGCTACACCTTC
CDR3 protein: CASSEVGGTGYTF

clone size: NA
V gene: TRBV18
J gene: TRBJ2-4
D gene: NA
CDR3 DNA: TGTGCCAGCTCACCAGGAGGATGGGTGGCCAAAAACATTCAGTACTTC
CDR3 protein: CASSPGGWVAKNIQYF

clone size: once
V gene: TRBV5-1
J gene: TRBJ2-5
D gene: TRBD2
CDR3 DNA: TGCGCCAGCAGCTTTCGGGGGGTTAAAGAGACCCAGTACTTC
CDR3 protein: CASSFRGVKETQYF

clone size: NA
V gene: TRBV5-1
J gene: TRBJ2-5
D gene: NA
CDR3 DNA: TGCGCCAGCAGCTTGGCCCCTGGCCCGGGGACCCACTTC
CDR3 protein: CASSLAPGPGTHF

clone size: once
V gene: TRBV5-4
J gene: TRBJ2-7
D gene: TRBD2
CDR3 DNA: TGTGCCAGCAGCTCTGGACTAGCGGGAGTTGAGGACGAGCAGTACTTC
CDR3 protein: CASSSGLAGVEDEQYF

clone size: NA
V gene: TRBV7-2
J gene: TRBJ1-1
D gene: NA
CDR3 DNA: TGTGCCAGCAGCTTTAGGGGGTTTAACACTGAAGCTTTCTTT
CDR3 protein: CASSFRGFNTEAFF

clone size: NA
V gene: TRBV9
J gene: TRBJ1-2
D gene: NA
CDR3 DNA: TGTGCCAGCAGCGTAGGCGGGACACTGAACTATGGCTACACCTTC
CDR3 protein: CASSVGGTLNYGYTF

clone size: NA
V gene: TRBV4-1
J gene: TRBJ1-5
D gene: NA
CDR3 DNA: TGCGCCAGCAGCCAAGAGAAGACCGGGAATCAGCCCCAGCATTTT
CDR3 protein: CASSQEKTGNQPQHF

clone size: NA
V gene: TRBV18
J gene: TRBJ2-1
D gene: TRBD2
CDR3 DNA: TGTGCCAGCTCCTCACAATACGGGGGGAATGAGCAGTTCTTC
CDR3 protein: CASSSQYGGNEQFF

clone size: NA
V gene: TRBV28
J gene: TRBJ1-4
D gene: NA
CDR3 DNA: TGTGCCAGCAGTAGAACAGGAACCCTGAATGAAAAACTGTTTTTT
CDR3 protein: CASSRTGTLNEKLFF

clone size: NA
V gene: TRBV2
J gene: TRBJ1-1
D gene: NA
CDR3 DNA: TGTGCCAGCAGTGAAAGGGGGGGATCCACTGAAGCTTTCTTT
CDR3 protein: CASSERGGSTEAFF

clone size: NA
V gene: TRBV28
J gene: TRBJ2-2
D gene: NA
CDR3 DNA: TGTGCCAGCAGTCGACCTAGCGACACCGGGGAGCTGTTTTTT
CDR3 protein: CASSRPSDTGELFF

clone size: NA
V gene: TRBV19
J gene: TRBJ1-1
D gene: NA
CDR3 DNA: TGTGCCAGTAGTAGGACAGTCATGAACACTGAAGCTTTCTTT
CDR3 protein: CASSRTVMNTEAFF

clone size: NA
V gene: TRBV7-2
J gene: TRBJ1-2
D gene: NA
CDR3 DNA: TGTGCCAGCAGCTTAGGAAACACAGGGTATGGCTACACCTTC
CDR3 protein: CASSLGNTGYGYTF

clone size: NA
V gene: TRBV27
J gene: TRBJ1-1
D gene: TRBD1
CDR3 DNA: TGTGCCAGCAGTTCCCGGACAGGGTTAAACACTGAAGCTTTCTTT
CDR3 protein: CASSSRTGLNTEAFF

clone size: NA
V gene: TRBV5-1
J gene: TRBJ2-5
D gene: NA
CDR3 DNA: TGCGCCAGCAGCTTTGGGGGCCCGGTAGGAGAGACCCAGTACTTC
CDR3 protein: CASSFGGPVGETQYF

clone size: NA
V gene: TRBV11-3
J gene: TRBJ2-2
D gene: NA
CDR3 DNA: TGTGCCAGCAGTAATAGGGTAGCCGGGGAGCTGTTTTTT
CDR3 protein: CASSNRVAGELFF

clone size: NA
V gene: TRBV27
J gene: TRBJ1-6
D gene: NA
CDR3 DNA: TGTGCCAGTCAATCTGACTCCTATAATTCACCCCTCCACTTT
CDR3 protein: CASQSDSYNSPLHF

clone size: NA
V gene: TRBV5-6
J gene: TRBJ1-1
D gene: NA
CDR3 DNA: TGTGCCAGCAGCTTGGGCACGCCGGGTCGGTGGGTGGCTTTCTTT
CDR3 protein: CASSLGTPGRWVAFF

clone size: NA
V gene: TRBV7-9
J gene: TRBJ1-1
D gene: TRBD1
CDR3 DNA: TGTGCCAGCAGCCCAGCCGACAGGGAGAACACTGAAGCTTTCTTT
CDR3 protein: CASSPADRENTEAFF

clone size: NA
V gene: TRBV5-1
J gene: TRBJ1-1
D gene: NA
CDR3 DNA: TGCGCCAGCAGCTTGGGGGCAGGGTCGGGGACTGAAGCTTTCTTT
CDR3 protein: CASSLGAGSGTEAFF

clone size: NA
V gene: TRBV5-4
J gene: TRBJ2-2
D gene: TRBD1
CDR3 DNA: TGTGCCAGCAGCTCACGACAGGGCCGGGTCACCGGGGAGCTGTTTTTT
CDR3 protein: CASSSRQGRVTGELFF

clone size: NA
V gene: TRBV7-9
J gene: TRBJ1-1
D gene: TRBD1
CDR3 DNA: TGTGCCAGCAGCCCGGGGGACAGGGACCTGAACACTGAAGCTTTCTTT
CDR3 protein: CASSPGDRDLNTEAFF

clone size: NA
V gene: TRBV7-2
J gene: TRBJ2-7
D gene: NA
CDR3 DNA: TGTGCCAGCAGCTTAGAGGCGGCGGGATGGGAGCAGTACTTC
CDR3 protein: CASSLEAAGWEQYF

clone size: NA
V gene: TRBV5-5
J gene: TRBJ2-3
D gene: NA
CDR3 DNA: TGTGCCAGCAGCCCCGCTGGAGGTCAGGGACGCACAGATACGCAGTATTTT
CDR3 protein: CASSPAGGQGRTDTQYF